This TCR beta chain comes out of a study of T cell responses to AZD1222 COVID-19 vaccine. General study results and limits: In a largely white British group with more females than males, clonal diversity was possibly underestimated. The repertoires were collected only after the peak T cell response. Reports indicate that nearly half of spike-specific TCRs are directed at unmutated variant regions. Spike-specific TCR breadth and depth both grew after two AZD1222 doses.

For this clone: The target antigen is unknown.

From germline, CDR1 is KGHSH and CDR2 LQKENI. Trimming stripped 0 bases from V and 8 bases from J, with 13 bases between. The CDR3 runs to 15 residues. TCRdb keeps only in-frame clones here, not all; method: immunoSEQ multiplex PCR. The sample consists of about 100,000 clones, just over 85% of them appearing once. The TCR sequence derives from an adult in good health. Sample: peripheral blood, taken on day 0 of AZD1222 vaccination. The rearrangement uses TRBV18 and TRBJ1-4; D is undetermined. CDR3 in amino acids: CASSPPSEAGEKLFF. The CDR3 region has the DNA TGTGCCAGCTCACCACCGTCCGAGGCTGGGGAAAAACTGTTTTTT.